This T cell receptor beta chain stems from a study of T cells in Graves' hyperthyroidism and ophthalmopathy. The TCR beta CDR3 regions underwent amplification using RNA transcripts as the source. HTBI primers were the set used in a first-round RT-PCR of the TCR CDR3. TCRdb analysed the multiplex PCR reads with MiXCR anew, one entry per CDR3 protein. Here the sample spans hundreds of thousands of distinct CDR3 sequences, about 15% being singletons. The sample comprised blood. The TCR was taken from a woman between 18 and 30 years old with Graves' hyperthyroidism.

The CDR3 loop is CASSLGWSGDGYTF. DNA for the CDR3: TGTGCCAGCAGTTTGGGGTGGTCGGGTGATGGCTACACCTTC. This chain links TRBV12-3 or TRBV12-4 with TRBJ1-2; the D is unclear. This CDR3 is 14 amino acids long. V lost 3 bases, J lost 6 bases, and 14 bases lay in between.